This T cell receptor beta chain was recorded in a study of T cell clusters in autoimmune cytopenias. Study information: A median of roughly 52,000 TRB reads per sample yielded a median roughly 2,000 distinct clonotypes.

On this clonotype: Its target is unknown.

General study findings and limits: TRB repertoire shifts in secondary cytopenia and chronic lymphocytic leukemia mostly reflected lymphoma, not autoimmunity.

Each sample's input was around 250 ng genomic DNA, some 40,000 genome equivalents. One tube held mixed TRB-A and TRB-B primer pools for touch-down PCR. TCRdb reanalyzed the multiplex PCR reads, giving one entry per CDR3 protein sequence and no DNA. Reported are some 14,000 distinct CDR3 sequences; the ten largest clones contain 2% to 2.5%. Germline V lookup: CDR1 GTSNPN, CDR2 SVGIG (reference sequence). This CDR3 comprises 16 residues. Source material: peripheral blood. The chain recombines TRBV30 with TRBJ1-1; TCRdb's D gene call, TRBD1, goes unchecked for lack of DNA. The TCR comes from a human donor with an autoimmune cytopenia or autoimmune hepatitis (not recorded which). The chain's CDR3 is CAWSAMGDRMNTEAFF. Full variable domain (rest looked up from reference TRBV30 and TRBJ1-1): SQTIHQWPATLVQPVGSPLSLECTVEGTSNPNLYWYRQAAGRGLQLLFYSVGIGQISSEVPQNLSASRPQDRQFILSSKKLLLSDSGFYLCAWSAMGDRMNTEAFFGQGTRLTVV.